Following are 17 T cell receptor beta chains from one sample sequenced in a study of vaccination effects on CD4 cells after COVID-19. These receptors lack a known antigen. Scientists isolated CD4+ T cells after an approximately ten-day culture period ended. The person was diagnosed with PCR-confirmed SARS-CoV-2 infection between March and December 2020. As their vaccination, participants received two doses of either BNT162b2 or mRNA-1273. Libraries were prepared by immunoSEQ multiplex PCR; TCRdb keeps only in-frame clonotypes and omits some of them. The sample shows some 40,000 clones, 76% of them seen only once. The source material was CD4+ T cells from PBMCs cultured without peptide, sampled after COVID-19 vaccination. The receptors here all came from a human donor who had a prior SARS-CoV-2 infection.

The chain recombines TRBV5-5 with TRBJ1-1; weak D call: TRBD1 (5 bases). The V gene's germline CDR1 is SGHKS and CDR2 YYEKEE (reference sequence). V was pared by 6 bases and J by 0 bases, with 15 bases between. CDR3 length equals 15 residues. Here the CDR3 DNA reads TGTGCCAGCAAGTTGAGCCGGGGGATGAACACTGAAGCTTTCTTT. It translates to CASKLSRGMNTEAFF.

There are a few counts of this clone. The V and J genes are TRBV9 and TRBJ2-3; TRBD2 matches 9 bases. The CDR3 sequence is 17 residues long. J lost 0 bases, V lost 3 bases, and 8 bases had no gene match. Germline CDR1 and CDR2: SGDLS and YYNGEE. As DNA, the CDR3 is TGTGCCAGCAGCGCGCCTCCCACTAGCGGGAGCACAGATACGCAGTATTTT. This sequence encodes CASSAPPTSGSTDTQYF.

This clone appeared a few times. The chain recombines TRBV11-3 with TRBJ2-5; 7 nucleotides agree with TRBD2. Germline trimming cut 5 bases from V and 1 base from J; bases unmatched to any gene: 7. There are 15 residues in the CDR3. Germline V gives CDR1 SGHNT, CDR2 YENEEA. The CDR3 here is CASSRDYWAQETQYF. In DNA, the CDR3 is TGTGCCAGCAGCCGGGACTACTGGGCCCAAGAGACCCAGTACTTC.

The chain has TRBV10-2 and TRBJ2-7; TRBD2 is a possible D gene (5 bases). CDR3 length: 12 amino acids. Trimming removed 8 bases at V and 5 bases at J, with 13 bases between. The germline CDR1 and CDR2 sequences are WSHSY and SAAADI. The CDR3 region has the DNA TGCGCCAGCGGGGAGATCTGGGACGAGCAGTACTTC. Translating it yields CASGEIWDEQYF.

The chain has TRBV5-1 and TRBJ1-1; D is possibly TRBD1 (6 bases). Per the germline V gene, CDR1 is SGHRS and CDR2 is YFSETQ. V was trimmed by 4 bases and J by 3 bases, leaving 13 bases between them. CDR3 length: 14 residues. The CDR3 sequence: CASSGGALHTEAFF. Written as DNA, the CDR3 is TGCGCCAGCAGCGGGGGGGCCTTGCACACTGAAGCTTTCTTT.

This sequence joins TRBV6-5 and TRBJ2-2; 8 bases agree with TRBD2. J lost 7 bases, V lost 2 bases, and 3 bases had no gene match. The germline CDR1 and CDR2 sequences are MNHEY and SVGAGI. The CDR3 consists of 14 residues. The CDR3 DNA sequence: TGTGCCAGCAGTTACACGGGGGGGGGCGGGGAGCTGTTTTTT. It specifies CASSYTGGGGELFF.

The CDR3, as DNA: TGTGCCAGCAGCCGAAGGGAGAGGACTGAAGCTTTCTTT. Translation gives CASSRRERTEAFF. The chain carries TRBV7-2 and TRBJ1-1, with D unresolved. Germline V gene sequence: CDR1 SGHTA, CDR2 FQGNSA. V was shortened by 5 bases and J by 5 bases, with 12 bases between the two germline ends. This CDR3 has 13 amino acids.

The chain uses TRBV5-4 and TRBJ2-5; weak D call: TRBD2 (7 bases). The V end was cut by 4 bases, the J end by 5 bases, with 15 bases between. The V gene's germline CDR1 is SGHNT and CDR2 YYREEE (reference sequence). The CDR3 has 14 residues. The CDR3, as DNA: TGTGCCAGCAGCCCCGGGGGGACAAAGGAGACCCAGTACTTC. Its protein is CASSPGGTKETQYF.

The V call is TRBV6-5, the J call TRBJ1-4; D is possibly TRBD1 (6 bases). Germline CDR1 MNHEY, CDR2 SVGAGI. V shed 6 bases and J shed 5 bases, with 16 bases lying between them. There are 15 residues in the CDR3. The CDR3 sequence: CASRPDRFPNEKLFF. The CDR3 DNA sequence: TGTGCCAGCAGACCCGACAGGTTTCCCAATGAAAAACTGTTTTTT.

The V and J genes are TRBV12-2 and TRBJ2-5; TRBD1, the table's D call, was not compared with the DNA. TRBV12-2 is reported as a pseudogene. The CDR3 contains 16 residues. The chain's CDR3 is CASRCPDGQTAETQYF. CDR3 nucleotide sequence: TGTGCAAGTCGCTGCCCGGACGGACAAACGGCAGAGACCCAGTACTTC.

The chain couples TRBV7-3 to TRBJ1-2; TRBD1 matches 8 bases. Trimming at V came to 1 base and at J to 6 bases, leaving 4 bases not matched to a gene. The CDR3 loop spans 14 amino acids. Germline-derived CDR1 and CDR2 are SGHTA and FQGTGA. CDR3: CASSLMAGGHGYTF. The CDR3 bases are TGTGCCAGCAGCTTAATGGCAGGGGGCCATGGCTACACCTTC.

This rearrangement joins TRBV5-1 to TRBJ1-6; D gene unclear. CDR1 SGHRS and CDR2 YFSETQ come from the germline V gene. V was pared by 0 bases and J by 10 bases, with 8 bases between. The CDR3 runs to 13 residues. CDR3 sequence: CASSLGAASPLHF. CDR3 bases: TGCGCCAGCAGCTTGGGGGCGGCCTCACCCCTCCACTTT.

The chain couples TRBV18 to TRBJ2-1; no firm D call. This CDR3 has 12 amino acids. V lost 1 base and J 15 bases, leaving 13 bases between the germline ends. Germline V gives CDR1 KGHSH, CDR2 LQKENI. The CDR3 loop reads CASSPRQQWLFF. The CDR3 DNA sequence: TGTGCCAGCTCACCACGCCAGCAGTGGCTGTTCTTC.

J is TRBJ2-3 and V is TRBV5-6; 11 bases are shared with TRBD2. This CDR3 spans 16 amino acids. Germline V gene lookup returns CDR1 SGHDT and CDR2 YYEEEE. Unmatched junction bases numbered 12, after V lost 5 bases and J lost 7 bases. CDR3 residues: CASSRGTSGALYTQYF. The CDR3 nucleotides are TGTGCCAGCAGTCGTGGGACTAGCGGAGCATTATATACGCAGTATTTT.

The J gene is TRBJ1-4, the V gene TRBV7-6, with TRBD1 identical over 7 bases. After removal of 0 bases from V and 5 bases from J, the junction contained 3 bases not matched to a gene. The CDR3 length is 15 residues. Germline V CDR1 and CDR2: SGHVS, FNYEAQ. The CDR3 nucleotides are TGTGCCAGCAGCTTAGCGGGACAGAGAAATGAAAAACTGTTTTTT. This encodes CASSLAGQRNEKLFF. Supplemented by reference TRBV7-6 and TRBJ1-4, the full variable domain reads GAGVSQSPRYKVTKRGQDVALRCDPISGHVSLYWYRQALGQGPEFLTYFNYEAQQDKSGLPNDRFSAERPEGSISTLTIQRTEQRDSAMYRCASSLAGQRNEKLFFGSGTQLSVL.

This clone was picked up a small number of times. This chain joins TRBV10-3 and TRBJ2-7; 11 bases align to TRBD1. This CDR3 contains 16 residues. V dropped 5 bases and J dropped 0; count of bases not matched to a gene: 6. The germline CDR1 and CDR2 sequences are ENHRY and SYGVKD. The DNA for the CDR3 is TGTGCCATCAGTTCGGACAGGGGGCTATTCTCCTACGAGCAGTACTTC. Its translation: CAISSDRGLFSYEQYF.

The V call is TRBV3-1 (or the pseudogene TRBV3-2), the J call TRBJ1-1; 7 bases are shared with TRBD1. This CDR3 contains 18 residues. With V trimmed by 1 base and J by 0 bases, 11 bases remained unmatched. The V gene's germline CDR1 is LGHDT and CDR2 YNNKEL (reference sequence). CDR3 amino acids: CASSQGQGASRMNTEAFF. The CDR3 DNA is TGTGCCAGCAGCCAAGGACAGGGAGCAAGCCGAATGAACACTGAAGCTTTCTTT.